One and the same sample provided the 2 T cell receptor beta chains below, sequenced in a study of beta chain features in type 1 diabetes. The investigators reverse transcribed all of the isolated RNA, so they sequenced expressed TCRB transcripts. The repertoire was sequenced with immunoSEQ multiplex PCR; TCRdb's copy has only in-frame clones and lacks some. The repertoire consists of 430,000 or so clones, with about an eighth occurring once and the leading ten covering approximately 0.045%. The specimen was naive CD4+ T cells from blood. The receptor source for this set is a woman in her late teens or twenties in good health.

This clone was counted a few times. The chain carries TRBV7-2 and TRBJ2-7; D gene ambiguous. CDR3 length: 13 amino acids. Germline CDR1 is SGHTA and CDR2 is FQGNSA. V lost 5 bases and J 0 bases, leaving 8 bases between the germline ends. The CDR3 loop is CASSPARSYEQYF. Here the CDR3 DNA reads TGTGCCAGCAGCCCTGCTCGCTCCTACGAGCAGTACTTC.

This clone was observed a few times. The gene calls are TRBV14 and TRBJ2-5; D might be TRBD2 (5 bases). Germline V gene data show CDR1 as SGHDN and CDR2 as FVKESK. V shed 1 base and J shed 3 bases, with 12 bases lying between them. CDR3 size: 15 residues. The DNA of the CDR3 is TGTGCCAGCAGCCAAGCCCGGGCGAGGGAAGAGACCCAGTACTTC. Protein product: CASSQARAREETQYF.